The T cell receptor (beta chain) under discussion was sequenced for a study of T cells in women clearing cervical HPV infection. About this clone itself: The sequenced fragment ends 3 residues before the CDR3 boundary, so the rest is inferred from the germline J gene.

CDR3 size: 16 residues. Per the germline V gene, CDR1 is MNHEY and CDR2 is SMNVEV (reference sequence). Trimming cost V 5 bases and J 7 bases; bases outside gene matches: 13. Libraries were prepared by immunoSEQ multiplex PCR; TCRdb keeps only in-frame clonotypes and omits some of them. The sample table includes over 25,000 clones. Sequenced sample: blood buffy coat. The V call is TRBV27, the J call TRBJ2-1, with TRBD2 matching 8 bases. This receptor was identified in a woman between 18 and 69 years old with a cervical HPV16 infection that either progressed to CIN3+ or cleared (not recorded which). The CDR3 DNA, read in part, is TGTGCCAGCAGTCCCGATTGGAGCGGGAGTCAAAATGAG. This sequence encodes CASSPDWSGSQNE. Given in full, the CDR3 is CASSPDWSGSQNEQFF.